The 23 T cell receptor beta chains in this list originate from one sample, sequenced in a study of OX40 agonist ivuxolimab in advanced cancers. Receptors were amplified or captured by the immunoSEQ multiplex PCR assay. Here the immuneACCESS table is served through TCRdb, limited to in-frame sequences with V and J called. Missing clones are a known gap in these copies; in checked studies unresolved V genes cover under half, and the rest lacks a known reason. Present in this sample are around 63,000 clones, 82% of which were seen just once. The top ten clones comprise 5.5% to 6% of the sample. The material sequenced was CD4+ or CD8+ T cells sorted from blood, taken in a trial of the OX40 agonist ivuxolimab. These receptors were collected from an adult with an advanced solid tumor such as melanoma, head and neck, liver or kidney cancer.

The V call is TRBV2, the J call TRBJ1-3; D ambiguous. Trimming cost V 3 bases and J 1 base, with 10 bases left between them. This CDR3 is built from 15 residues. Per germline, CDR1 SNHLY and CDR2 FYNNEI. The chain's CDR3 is CASSEASGSGNTIYF. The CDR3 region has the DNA TGTGCCAGCAGTGAGGCGTCGGGGTCTGGAAACACCATATATTTT.

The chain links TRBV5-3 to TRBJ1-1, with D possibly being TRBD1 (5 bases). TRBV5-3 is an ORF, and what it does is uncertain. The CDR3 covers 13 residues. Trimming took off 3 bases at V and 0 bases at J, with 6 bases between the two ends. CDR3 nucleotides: TGTGCCAGAAGCTACAGGTTGAACACTGAAGCTTTCTTT. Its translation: CARSYRLNTEAFF.

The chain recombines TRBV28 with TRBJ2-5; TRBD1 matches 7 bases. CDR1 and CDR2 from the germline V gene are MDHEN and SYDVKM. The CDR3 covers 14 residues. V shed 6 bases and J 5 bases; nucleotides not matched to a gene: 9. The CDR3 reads CASRHSGQAETQYF. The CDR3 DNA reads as TGTGCCAGCAGACATTCCGGACAGGCGGAGACCCAGTACTTC.

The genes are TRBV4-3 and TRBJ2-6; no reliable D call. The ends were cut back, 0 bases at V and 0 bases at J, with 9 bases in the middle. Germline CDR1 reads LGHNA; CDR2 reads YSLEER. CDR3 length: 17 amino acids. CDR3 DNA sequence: TGCGCCAGCAGCCAAGAGGGTGAGAGCTCTGGGGCCAACGTCCTGACTTTC. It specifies CASSQEGESSGANVLTF.

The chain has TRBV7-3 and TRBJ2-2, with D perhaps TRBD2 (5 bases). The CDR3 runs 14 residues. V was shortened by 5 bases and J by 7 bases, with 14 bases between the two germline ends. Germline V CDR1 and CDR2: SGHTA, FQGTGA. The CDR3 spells CASSHTLEGGELFF. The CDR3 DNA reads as TGTGCCAGCAGCCATACTTTAGAGGGCGGGGAGCTGTTTTTT.

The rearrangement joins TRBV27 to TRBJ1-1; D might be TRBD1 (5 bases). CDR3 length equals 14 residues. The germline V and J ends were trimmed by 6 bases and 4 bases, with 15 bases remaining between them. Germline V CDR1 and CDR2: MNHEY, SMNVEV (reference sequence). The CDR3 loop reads CASSWGRASTEAFF. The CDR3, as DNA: TGTGCCAGCAGCTGGGGCCGGGCGAGCACTGAAGCTTTCTTT.

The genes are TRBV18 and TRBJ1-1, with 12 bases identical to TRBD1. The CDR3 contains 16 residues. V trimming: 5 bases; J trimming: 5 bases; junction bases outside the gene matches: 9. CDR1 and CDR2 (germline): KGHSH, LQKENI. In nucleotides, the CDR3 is TGTGCCAGCTCAGGGGACAGGGGGCTAAGACGGACTGAAGCTTTCTTT. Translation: CASSGDRGLRRTEAFF.

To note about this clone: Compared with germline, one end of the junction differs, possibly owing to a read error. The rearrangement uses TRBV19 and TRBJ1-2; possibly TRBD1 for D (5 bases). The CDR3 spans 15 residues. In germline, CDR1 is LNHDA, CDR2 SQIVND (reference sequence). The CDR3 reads CASSTRGRANYGYTF. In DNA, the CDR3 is TGTGCCAGCAGTACTCGGGGCAGGGCAAACTATGGCTACACCTTC. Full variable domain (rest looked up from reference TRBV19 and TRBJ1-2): DGGITQSPKYLFRKEGQNVTLSCEQNLNHDAMYWYRQDPGQGLRLIYYSQIVNDFQKGDIAEGYSVSREKKESFPLTVTSAQKNPTAFYLCASSTRGRANYGYTFGSGTRLTVV.

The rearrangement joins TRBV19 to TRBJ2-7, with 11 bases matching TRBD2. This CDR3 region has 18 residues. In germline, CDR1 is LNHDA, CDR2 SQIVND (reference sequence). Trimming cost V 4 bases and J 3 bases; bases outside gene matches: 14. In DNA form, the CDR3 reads TGTGCCAGTAGTAAACTAGCGGGAGTCGCAGCATATAACTACGAGCAGTACTTC. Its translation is CASSKLAGVAAYNYEQYF. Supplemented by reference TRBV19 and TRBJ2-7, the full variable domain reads DGGITQSPKYLFRKEGQNVTLSCEQNLNHDAMYWYRQDPGQGLRLIYYSQIVNDFQKGDIAEGYSVSREKKESFPLTVTSAQKNPTAFYLCASSKLAGVAAYNYEQYFGPGTRLTVT.

The CDR3 here is CASSLYQRNSYGYTF. CDR3 coding DNA: TGTGCCAGCAGCCTCTACCAGCGAAACAGCTATGGCTACACCTTC. The genes are TRBV28 and TRBJ1-2; D not resolved. The CDR3 consists of 15 residues. V lost 6 bases and J lost 4, with 18 bases in between. CDR1 and CDR2 (germline): MDHEN, SYDVKM.

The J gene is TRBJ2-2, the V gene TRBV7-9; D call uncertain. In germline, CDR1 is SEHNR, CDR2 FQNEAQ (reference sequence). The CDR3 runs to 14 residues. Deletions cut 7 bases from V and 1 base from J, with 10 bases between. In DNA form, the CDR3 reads TGTGCCAGCACGCGTGGGGAGAACACCGGGGAGCTGTTTTTT. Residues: CASTRGENTGELFF.

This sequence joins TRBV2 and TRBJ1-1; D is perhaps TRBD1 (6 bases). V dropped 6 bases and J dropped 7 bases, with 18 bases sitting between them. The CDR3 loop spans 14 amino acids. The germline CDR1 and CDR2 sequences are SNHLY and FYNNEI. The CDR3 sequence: CASREPRDINEAFF. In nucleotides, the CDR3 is TGTGCCAGCAGGGAACCCCGGGACATTAATGAAGCTTTCTTT. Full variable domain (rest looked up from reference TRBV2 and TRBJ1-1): EPEVTQTPSHQVTQMGQEVILRCVPISNHLYFYWYRQILGQKVEFLVSFYNNEISEKSEIFDDQFSVERPDGSNFTLKIRSTKLEDSAMYFCASREPRDINEAFFGQGTRLTVV.

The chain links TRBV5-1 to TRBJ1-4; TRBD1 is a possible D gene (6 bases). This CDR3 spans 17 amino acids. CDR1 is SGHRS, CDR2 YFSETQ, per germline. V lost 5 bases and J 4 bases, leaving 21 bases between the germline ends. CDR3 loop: CASSRWSNREGNEKLFF. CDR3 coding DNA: TGCGCCAGCAGTCGTTGGTCGAACAGGGAGGGTAATGAAAAACTGTTTTTT. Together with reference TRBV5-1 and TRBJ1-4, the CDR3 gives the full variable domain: KAGVTQTPRYLIKTRGQQVTLSCSPISGHRSVSWYQQTPGQGLQFLFEYFSETQRNKGNFPGRFSGRQFSNSRSEMNVSTLELGDSALYLCASSRWSNREGNEKLFFGSGTQLSVL.

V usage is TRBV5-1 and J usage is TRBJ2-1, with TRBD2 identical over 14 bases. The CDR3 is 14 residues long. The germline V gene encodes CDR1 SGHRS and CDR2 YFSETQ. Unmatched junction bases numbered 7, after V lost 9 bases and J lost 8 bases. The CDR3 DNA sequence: TGCGCCACCGGGACTAGCGGGAGTTGGGATGAGCAGTTCTTC. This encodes CATGTSGSWDEQFF.

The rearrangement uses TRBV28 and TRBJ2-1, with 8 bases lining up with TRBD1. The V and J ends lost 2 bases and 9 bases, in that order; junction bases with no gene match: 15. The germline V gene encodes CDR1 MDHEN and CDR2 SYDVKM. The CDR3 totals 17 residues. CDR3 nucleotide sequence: TGTGCCAGCAGTTTACCAAGCAGGACCCAGGGGGCGCGTGAGCAGTTCTTC. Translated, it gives CASSLPSRTQGAREQFF.

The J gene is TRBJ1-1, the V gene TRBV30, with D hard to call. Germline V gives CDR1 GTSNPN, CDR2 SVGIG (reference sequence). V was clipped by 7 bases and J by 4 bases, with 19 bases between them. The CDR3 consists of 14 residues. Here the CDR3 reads CAYHGVLRSTEAFF. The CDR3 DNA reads TGTGCCTACCACGGAGTCCTTAGGAGCACTGAAGCTTTCTTT.

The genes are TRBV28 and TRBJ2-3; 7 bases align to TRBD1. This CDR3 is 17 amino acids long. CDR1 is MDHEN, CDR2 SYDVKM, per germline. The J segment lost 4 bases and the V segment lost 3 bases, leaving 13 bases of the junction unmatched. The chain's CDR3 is CASSFRGGATSPDTQYF. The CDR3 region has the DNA TGTGCCAGCAGTTTCCGAGGGGGCGCGACCTCACCAGATACGCAGTATTTT.

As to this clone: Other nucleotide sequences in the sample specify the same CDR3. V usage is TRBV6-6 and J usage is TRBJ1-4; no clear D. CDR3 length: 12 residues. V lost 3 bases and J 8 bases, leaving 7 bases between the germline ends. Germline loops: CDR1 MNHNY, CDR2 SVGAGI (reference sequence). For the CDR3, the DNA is TGTGCCAGCAGTTATTCGGAGGAAAAACTGTTTTTT. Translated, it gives CASSYSEEKLFF.

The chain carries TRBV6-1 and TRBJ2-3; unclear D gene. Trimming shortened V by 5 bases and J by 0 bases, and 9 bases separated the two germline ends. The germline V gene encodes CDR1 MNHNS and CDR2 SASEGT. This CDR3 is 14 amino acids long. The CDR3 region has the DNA TGTGCCAGCAGTCGGAAGTCTAGCACAGATACGCAGTATTTT. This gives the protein CASSRKSSTDTQYF.

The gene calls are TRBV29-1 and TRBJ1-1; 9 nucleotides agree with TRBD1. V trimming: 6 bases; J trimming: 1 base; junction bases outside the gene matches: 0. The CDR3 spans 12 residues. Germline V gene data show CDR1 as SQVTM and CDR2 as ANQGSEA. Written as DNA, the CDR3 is TGCAGCGTACAGGGGGCGAACACTGAAGCTTTCTTT. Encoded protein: CSVQGANTEAFF. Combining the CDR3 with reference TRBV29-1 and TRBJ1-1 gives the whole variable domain SAVISQKPSRDICQRGTSLTIQCQVDSQVTMMFWYRQQPGQSLTLIATANQGSEATYESGFVIDKFPISRPNLTFSTLTVSNMSPEDSSIYLCSVQGANTEAFFGQGTRLTVV.

The CDR3 is CASSPSRTSFPGELFF. As DNA, the CDR3 is TGTGCCAGCAGCCCCTCACGGACTAGCTTCCCCGGGGAGCTGTTTTTT. The V and J genes are TRBV11-3 and TRBJ2-2; 8 bases fit TRBD2. With V trimmed by 5 bases and J by 6 bases, 11 bases remained unmatched. The CDR3 covers 16 residues. CDR1 is SGHNT and CDR2 is YENEEA in the germline V gene.

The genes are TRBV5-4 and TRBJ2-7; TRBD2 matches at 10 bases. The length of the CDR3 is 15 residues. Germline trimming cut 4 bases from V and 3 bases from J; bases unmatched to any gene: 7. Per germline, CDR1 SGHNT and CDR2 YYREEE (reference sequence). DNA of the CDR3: TGTGCCAGCAGCCAAGAGGCTAGCGGGAGCTACGAGCAGTACTTC. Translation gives CASSQEASGSYEQYF. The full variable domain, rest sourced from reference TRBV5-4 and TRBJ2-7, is ETGVTQSPTHLIKTRGQQVTLRCSSQSGHNTVSWYQQALGQGPQFIFQYYREEENGRGNFPPRFSGLQFPNYSSELNVNALELDDSALYLCASSQEASGSYEQYFGPGTRLTVT.

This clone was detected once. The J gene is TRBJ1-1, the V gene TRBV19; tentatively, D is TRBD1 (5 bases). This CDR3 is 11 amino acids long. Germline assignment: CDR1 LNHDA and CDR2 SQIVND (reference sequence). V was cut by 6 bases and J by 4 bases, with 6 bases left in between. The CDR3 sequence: CASSRVTEAFF. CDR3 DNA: TGTGCCAGTAGCAGGGTCACTGAAGCTTTCTTT.